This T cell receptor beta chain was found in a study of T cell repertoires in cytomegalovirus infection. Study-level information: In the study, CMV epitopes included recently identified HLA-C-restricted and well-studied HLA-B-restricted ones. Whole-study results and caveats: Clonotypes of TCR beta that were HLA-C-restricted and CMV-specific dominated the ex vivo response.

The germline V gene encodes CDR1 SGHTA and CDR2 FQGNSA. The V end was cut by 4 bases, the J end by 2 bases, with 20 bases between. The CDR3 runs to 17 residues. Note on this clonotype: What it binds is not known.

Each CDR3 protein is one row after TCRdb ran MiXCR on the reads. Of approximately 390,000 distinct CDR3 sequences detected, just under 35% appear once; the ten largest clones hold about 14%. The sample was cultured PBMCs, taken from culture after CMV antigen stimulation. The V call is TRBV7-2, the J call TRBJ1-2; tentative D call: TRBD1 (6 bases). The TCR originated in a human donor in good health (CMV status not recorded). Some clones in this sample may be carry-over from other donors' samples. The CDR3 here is CASSSSGTPSQNYGYTF. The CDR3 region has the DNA TGTGCCAGCAGCTCGTCCGGGACACCTTCACAAAACTATGGCTACACCTTC.